This TCR beta chain was captured in a study of cytomegalovirus exposure and HLA in healthy donors. This clone was found once. Its specificity is not known. Study-level points and caveats: In vitro assays verified that a few CMV-associated chains recognized CMV antigens specifically. The study listed under 200 cytomegalovirus-associated TCR beta chains. Later genetic work tied a missense DCLRE1C variant to beta-chain V and J trimming. Earlier analysis looked at TCR beta V segments, and most were productive about 90% or about 30% of the time.

The V segment lost 0 bases and the J segment 1 base; nucleotides outside the gene matches: 8. Germline V lookup: CDR1 SGHRS, CDR2 YFSETQ. The CDR3 is made up of 17 amino acids. It was with 60 Vbeta and 13 Jbeta primers that the PCR ran. Some clones are missing from TCRdb's copy, which holds only in-frame ones; the method was immunoSEQ multiplex PCR. The sample lists under 170,000 clones; approximately 85% were seen once. The chain recombines TRBV5-1 with TRBJ2-3, with 7 nucleotides matching TRBD1. The sequence derives from a man aged 45-65 years in good health and CMV-seropositive. The sample comprised PBMCs. CDR3 nucleotides: TGCGCCAGCAGCTTGGTTGCGTTTGGACAGGGCACAGATACGCAGTATTTT. It yields the protein CASSLVAFGQGTDTQYF. The full variable domain, its missing parts supplied by reference TRBV5-1 and TRBJ2-3, is KAGVTQTPRYLIKTRGQQVTLSCSPISGHRSVSWYQQTPGQGLQFLFEYFSETQRNKGNFPGRFSGRQFSNSRSEMNVSTLELGDSALYLCASSLVAFGQGTDTQYFGPGTRLTVL.